A selection of T cell receptor beta chains follows, all from one sample in a study of blood T cell repertoires in COVID-19. Here immunoSEQ multiplex PCR was the method, and the copy in TCRdb shows in-frame clones only, minus some. The data contain some 210,000 clones, roughly 90% of them singletons. The material sequenced was peripheral blood. These receptors were obtained from a woman between 40 and 50 years old with acute or convalescent COVID-19. The CDR3 runs from the conserved cysteine through the conserved F or W. A D gene is named only where the DNA matches it firmly. Size values are once, few and many counts, or a class for expanded clones, and some rows have none.

size: -; V: TRBV10-2; J: TRBJ1-6; D: -; CDR3: CASSVLGREVDSPLHF; DNA: TGCGCCAGCAGTGTATTAGGCAGGGAGGTTGATTCACCCCTCCACTTT
size: -; V: TRBV25-1; J: TRBJ2-1; D: -; CDR3: CASSEQSYNEQFF; DNA: TGTGCCAGCAGTGAACAGTCCTACAATGAGCAGTTCTTC
size: -; V: TRBV11-2; J: TRBJ2-5; D: TRBD2; CDR3: CASSLRLAEQETQYF; DNA: TGTGCCAGCAGCCTCAGACTAGCGGAACAAGAGACCCAGTACTTC
size: -; V: TRBV15; J: TRBJ1-2; D: -; CDR3: CATSREKSGDGYTF; DNA: TGTGCCACCAGCAGAGAAAAATCGGGGGATGGCTACACCTTC
size: -; V: TRBV6-6; J: TRBJ1-1; D: -; CDR3: CASSYEVYTEAFF; DNA: TGTGCCAGCAGTTACGAGGTTTATACTGAAGCTTTCTTT
size: -; V: TRBV2; J: TRBJ1-5; D: TRBD1; CDR3: CASRGQGRQPQHF; DNA: TGTGCCAGCAGGGGACAGGGTCGTCAGCCCCAGCATTTT
size: many; V: TRBV19; J: TRBJ1-5; D: -; CDR3: CASSIGGLDQPQHF; DNA: TGTGCCAGTAGTATCGGGGGGCTGGATCAGCCCCAGCATTTT
size: -; V: TRBV14; J: TRBJ1-2; D: -; CDR3: CASSLDNLLLSYTF; DNA: TGTGCCAGCAGCCTAGACAACTTACTACTCTCCTACACCTTC
size: -; V: TRBV7-3; J: TRBJ2-1; D: TRBD2; CDR3: CASSPERGGFNEQFF; DNA: TGTGCCAGCAGCCCAGAGCGGGGGGGCTTCAATGAGCAGTTCTTC
size: -; V: TRBV6-5; J: TRBJ1-3; D: -; CDR3: CASRGSGGPGNTIYF; DNA: TGTGCCAGCAGGGGGAGCGGGGGACCTGGAAACACCATATATTTT
size: -; V: TRBV28; J: TRBJ1-4; D: TRBD1; CDR3: CASIPGQGYEKLFF; DNA: TGTGCCAGCATTCCGGGACAGGGGTATGAAAAACTGTTTTTT
size: -; V: TRBV5-4; J: TRBJ1-1; D: -; CDR3: CASSPGVGTEAFF; DNA: TGTGCCAGCAGTCCAGGGGTTGGCACTGAAGCTTTCTTT
size: -; V: TRBV5-1; J: TRBJ1-2; D: TRBD1; CDR3: CASSAGDRVDGYTF; DNA: TGCGCCAGCAGCGCCGGGGACAGGGTGGATGGCTACACCTTC
size: -; V: TRBV4-1; J: TRBJ1-1; D: -; CDR3: CASSQERGRTEAFF; DNA: TGCGCCAGCAGCCAAGAAAGGGGTCGGACTGAAGCTTTCTTT
size: few; V: TRBV5-4; J: TRBJ1-1; D: -; CDR3: CASSSIQENTEAFF; DNA: TGTGCCAGCAGCTCGATACAGGAGAACACTGAAGCTTTCTTT
size: -; V: TRBV19; J: TRBJ1-2; D: -; CDR3: CASSTSGVVFEGYTF; DNA: TGTGCCAGTAGTACGTCAGGGGTGGTGTTCGAGGGCTACACCTTC
size: -; V: TRBV18; J: TRBJ1-2; D: TRBD1; CDR3: CASSPTGTGGANYGYTF; DNA: TGTGCCAGCTCACCAACCGGGACAGGGGGCGCAAACTATGGCTACACCTTC
size: -; V: TRBV19; J: TRBJ1-5; D: -; CDR3: CASSIVGHPNQPQHF; DNA: TGTGCCAGTAGTATAGTGGGACACCCCAATCAGCCCCAGCATTTT
size: -; V: TRBV2; J: TRBJ1-2; D: TRBD1; CDR3: CASRQFRQGGDGYTF; DNA: TGTGCCAGCAGACAATTCCGACAGGGGGGGGATGGCTACACCTTC
size: -; V: TRBV19; J: TRBJ1-6; D: TRBD1; CDR3: CASSLTGEDSPLHF; DNA: TGTGCCAGTAGTTTGACAGGGGAGGATTCACCCCTCCACTTT
size: once; V: TRBV2; J: TRBJ1-5; D: -; CDR3: CASSPRLMPQHF; DNA: TGTGCCAGCAGCCCTCGGTTAATGCCCCAGCATTTT
size: -; V: TRBV11-2; J: TRBJ2-5; D: TRBD2; CDR3: CASSPRLAGGEETQYF; DNA: TGTGCCAGCAGCCCCCGACTAGCGGGGGGGGAAGAGACCCAGTACTTC
size: -; V: TRBV5-1; J: TRBJ2-1; D: TRBD2; CDR3: CASSLGTTSGRRNEQFF; DNA: TGCGCCAGCAGCTTGGGGACGACTAGCGGAAGAAGGAATGAGCAGTTCTTC
size: -; V: TRBV6-5; J: TRBJ1-2; D: TRBD1; CDR3: CASNLQGASGYTF; DNA: TGTGCCAGCAACTTACAGGGGGCCTCTGGCTACACCTTC
size: -; V: TRBV12-3/TRBV12-4; J: TRBJ1-1; D: -; CDR3: CASIKNTEAFF; DNA: TGTGCCAGCATTAAGAACACTGAAGCTTTCTTT